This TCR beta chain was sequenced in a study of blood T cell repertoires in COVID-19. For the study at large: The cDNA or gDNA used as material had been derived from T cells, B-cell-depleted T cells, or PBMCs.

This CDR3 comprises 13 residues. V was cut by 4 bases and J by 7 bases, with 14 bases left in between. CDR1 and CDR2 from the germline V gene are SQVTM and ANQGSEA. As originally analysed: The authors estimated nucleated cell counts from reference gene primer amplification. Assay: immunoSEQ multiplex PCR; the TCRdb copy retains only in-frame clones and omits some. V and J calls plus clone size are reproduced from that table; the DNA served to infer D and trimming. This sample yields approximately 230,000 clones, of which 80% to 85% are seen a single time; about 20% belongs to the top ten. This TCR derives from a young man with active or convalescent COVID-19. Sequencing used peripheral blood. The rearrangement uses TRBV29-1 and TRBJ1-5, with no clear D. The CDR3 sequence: CSVVGDSGQPQHF. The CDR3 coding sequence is TGCAGCGTTGTCGGGGATTCGGGGCAGCCCCAGCATTTT.